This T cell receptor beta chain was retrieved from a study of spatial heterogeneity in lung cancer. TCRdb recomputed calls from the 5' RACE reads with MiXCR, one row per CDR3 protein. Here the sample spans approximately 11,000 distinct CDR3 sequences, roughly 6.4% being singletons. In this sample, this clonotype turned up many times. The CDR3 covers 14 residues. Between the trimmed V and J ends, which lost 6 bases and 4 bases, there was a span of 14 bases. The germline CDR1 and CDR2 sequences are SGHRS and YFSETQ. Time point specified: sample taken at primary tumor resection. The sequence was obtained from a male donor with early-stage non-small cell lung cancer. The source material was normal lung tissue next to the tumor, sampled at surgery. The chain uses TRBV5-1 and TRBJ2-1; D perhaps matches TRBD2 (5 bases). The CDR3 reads CASTTSMFYNEQFF. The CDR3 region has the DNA TGCGCCAGCACAACTAGTATGTTTTACAATGAGCAGTTCTTC.